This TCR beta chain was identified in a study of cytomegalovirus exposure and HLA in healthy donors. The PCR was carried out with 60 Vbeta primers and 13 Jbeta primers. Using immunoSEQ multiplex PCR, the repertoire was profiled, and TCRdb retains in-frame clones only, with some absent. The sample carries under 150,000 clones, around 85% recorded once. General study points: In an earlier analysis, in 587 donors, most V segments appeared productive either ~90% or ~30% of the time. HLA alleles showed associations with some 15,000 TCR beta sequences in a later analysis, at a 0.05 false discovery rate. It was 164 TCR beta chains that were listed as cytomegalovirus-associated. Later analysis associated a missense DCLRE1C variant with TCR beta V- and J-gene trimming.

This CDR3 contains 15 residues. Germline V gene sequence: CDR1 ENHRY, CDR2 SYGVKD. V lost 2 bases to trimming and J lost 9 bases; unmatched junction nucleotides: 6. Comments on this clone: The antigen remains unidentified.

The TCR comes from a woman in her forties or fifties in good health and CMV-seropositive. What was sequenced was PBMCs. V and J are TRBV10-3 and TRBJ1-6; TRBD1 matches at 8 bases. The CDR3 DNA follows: TGTGCCATCAGTGAGGACAGGGGAGGTGGTTCACCCCTCCACTTT. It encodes CAISEDRGGGSPLHF.